One sample yielded the 20 T cell receptor beta chains listed below, sequenced in a study of radiotherapy plus CTLA-4 blockade in lung cancer. TCRdb's table, derived via immunoSEQ multiplex PCR, lists solely in-frame clones and lacks some. The repertoire consists of tens of thousands of clones, with 84% occurring once and the leading ten covering about 0.79%. Sequences were derived from peripheral blood, sampled from a patient treated with radiotherapy plus ipilimumab. All receptors come from a human donor with non-small cell lung cancer who had stable disease on radiotherapy plus ipilimumab.

The V and J genes are TRBV9 and TRBJ2-5; D is unresolved. The J call may not be correct, given that the DNA end is closer to TRBJ2-7. Looked up from germline, CDR1 is SGDLS and CDR2 is YYNGEE. The CDR3 sequence is 14 residues long. The CDR3 loop reads CASSVDVNSYEQYF. In DNA form, the CDR3 reads TGTGCCAGCAGCGTAGATGTGAACTCCTACGAGCAGTACTTC.

The chain has TRBV6-6 and TRBJ2-1, with 8 bases lining up with TRBD2. Germline values: CDR1 MNHNY, CDR2 SVGAGI (reference sequence). The CDR3 runs 15 residues. V was clipped by 6 bases and J by 2 bases; unmatched bases: 6. The DNA for the CDR3 is TGTGCCAGCAGCCGACTAGCGAATACCTACAATGAGCAGTTCTTC. Its translation: CASSRLANTYNEQFF.

This chain joins TRBV20-1 and TRBJ2-3; no clear D. Trimming removed 2 bases from V and 6 bases from J, with 6 bases in between. This CDR3 comprises 11 residues. Germline CDR1 is DFQATT and CDR2 is SNEGSKA (reference sequence). This CDR3 reads CSARRSDTQYF. In DNA, the CDR3 is TGCAGTGCTAGACGATCCGATACGCAGTATTTT.

The rearrangement links TRBV15 to TRBJ1-5, with TRBD1 matching 9 bases. The length of the CDR3 is 14 residues. The germline gives CDR1 LNHNV, CDR2 YYDKDF (reference sequence). Germline trimming cut 3 bases from V and 4 bases from J; bases unmatched to any gene: 1. The CDR3 loop reads CATSRGQGNQPQHF. The CDR3 DNA is TGTGCCACCAGCAGGGGACAGGGTAATCAGCCCCAGCATTTT.

The chain recombines TRBV7-9 with TRBJ2-5; 10 bases are a match to TRBD1. The CDR3 is made up of 15 amino acids. Losses at the gene ends were 3 bases for V and 3 bases for J; bases not matched to a gene: 4. Germline loops: CDR1 SEHNR, CDR2 FQNEAQ (reference sequence). The CDR3 spells CASSFAGTGEETQYF. CDR3 in DNA: TGTGCCAGCAGCTTCGCCGGGACAGGGGAAGAGACCCAGTACTTC. Combining the CDR3 with reference TRBV7-9 and TRBJ2-5 gives the whole variable domain DTGVSQNPRHKITKRGQNVTFRCDPISEHNRLYWYRQTLGQGPEFLTYFQNEAQLEKSRLLSDRFSAERPKGSFSTLEIQRTEQGDSAMYLCASSFAGTGEETQYFGPGTRLLVL.

The chain recombines TRBV14 with TRBJ2-7, with a possible D match to TRBD1 (6 bases). The germline V and J ends were trimmed by 0 bases and 5 bases, with 14 bases remaining between them. Germline CDR1 reads SGHDN; CDR2 reads FVKESK. The CDR3 loop spans 15 amino acids. The CDR3 DNA reads as TGTGCCAGCAGCCAAGAATCGACAGGTAGCCACGAGCAGTACTTC. This codes for CASSQESTGSHEQYF.

V usage is TRBV5-1 and J usage is TRBJ2-1; perhaps D is TRBD1 or TRBD2 (6 bases each). From germline, CDR1 is SGHRS and CDR2 YFSETQ. There are 15 residues in the CDR3. V lost 4 bases and J lost 4, with 15 bases in between. The CDR3 here is CASSTDLGGYNEQFF. DNA for the CDR3: TGCGCCAGCAGCACGGACCTAGGGGGGTACAATGAGCAGTTCTTC.

V gene TRBV28 combines with J gene TRBJ1-5; D remains unclear. The CDR3 length is 14 residues. V lost 4 bases, J lost 6 bases, and 13 bases lay in between. CDR1 MDHEN and CDR2 SYDVKM come from the germline V gene. The CDR3 region has the DNA TGTGCCAGCAGTTACGAGGGTTTTAGTCAGCCCCAGCATTTT. Protein product: CASSYEGFSQPQHF.

This CDR3 is CASSPAGTSSYNEQFF. The DNA of the CDR3 is TGTGCCAGCAGCCCAGCGGGGACGAGCTCCTACAATGAGCAGTTCTTC. The V call is TRBV7-2, the J call TRBJ2-1; 7 positions match TRBD2. Germline-derived CDR1 and CDR2 are SGHTA and FQGNSA. The CDR3 loop spans 16 amino acids. Trimming at V came to 5 bases and at J to 0 bases, leaving 7 bases not matched to a gene. Using reference TRBV7-2 and TRBJ2-1 for the parts outside the CDR3, the full variable domain is GAGVSQSPSNKVTEKGKDVELRCDPISGHTALYWYRQSLGQGLEFLIYFQGNSAPDKSGLPSDRFSAERTGGSVSTLTIQRTQQEDSAVYLCASSPAGTSSYNEQFFGPGTRLTVL.

This rearrangement joins TRBV29-1 to TRBJ2-2; 7 nucleotides align to TRBD1. Looked up from germline, CDR1 is SQVTM and CDR2 is ANQGSEA. Unmatched junction bases numbered 4, after V lost 0 bases and J lost 3 bases. The CDR3 length is 15 residues. The CDR3 DNA sequence: TGCAGCGTTGAAGAGACAGGGTCGCACACCGGGGAGCTGTTTTTT. This codes for CSVEETGSHTGELFF.

The genes are TRBV18 and TRBJ2-4, with D possibly being TRBD1 (5 bases). Germline V gives CDR1 KGHSH, CDR2 LQKENI. This CDR3 region has 14 residues. Trimming pared 0 bases from V and 9 bases from J, leaving 12 bases between. The CDR3 DNA sequence: TGTGCCAGCTCACCACCGACAGAAATAGGCATTCAGTACTTC. This encodes CASSPPTEIGIQYF.

The CDR3 region has the DNA TGTGCCACTTCACTCGGTCAGCCCCAGCATTTT. This gives the protein CATSLGQPQHF. V is TRBV28 and J is TRBJ1-5; no definite D call. Germline values: CDR1 MDHEN, CDR2 SYDVKM. This CDR3 is built from 11 residues. Trimming left V 10 bases short and J 6 bases short, with 10 bases between.

V and J are TRBV7-2 and TRBJ2-3; 8 nucleotides align to TRBD2. CDR1 SGHTA and CDR2 FQGNSA come from the germline V gene. The CDR3 is made up of 16 amino acids. V shed 0 bases and J 3 bases; nucleotides not matched to a gene: 5. This CDR3 reads CASSLAGASGTDTQYF. CDR3 nucleotide sequence: TGTGCCAGCAGCTTAGCGGGGGCTAGCGGGACAGATACGCAGTATTTT.

This sequence joins TRBV7-3 and TRBJ1-1, with D unclear. Germline CDR1 is SGHTA and CDR2 is FQGTGA. V dropped 4 bases and J dropped 1 base, with 13 bases sitting between them. CDR3 length: 15 amino acids. The DNA of the CDR3 is TGTGCCAGCAGCTCCGATGCGGGTGAGAACACTGAAGCTTTCTTT. The encoded protein is CASSSDAGENTEAFF. Full variable domain (rest looked up from reference TRBV7-3 and TRBJ1-1): GAGVSQTPSNKVTEKGKYVELRCDPISGHTALYWYRQSLGQGPEFLIYFQGTGAADDSGLPNDRFFAVRPEGSVSTLKIQRTERGDSAVYLCASSSDAGENTEAFFGQGTRLTVV.

The V and J genes are TRBV4-2 and TRBJ1-3; a weak D match, TRBD1 (6 bases). This CDR3 comprises 15 residues. V lost 1 base and J 0 bases, leaving 7 bases between the germline ends. Germline V gene lookup returns CDR1 LGHNA and CDR2 YNFKEQ. For the CDR3, the DNA is TGTGCCAGCAGCCAAGTGGACAGCTCTGGAAACACCATATATTTT. Its translation is CASSQVDSSGNTIYF.

This chain uses TRBV4-2 with TRBJ2-1; TRBD2 is a possible D gene (6 bases). The V gene's germline CDR1 is LGHNA and CDR2 YNFKEQ. With 2 bases removed from V and 4 bases from J, the gap between germline ends came to 15 bases. This CDR3 comprises 16 residues. This chain's CDR3 is CASSQSLRDFYNEQFF. As DNA, the CDR3 is TGTGCCAGCAGCCAAAGCCTCCGGGACTTTTACAATGAGCAGTTCTTC.

The chain combines TRBV10-3 with TRBJ1-5; TRBD1 matches at 8 bases. The CDR3 totals 13 residues. V lost 6 bases and J lost 3; bases outside the gene matches: 1. Germline V lookup: CDR1 ENHRY, CDR2 SYGVKD. For the CDR3, the DNA is TGTGCCATCAGGGACAGGGACAATCAGCCCCAGCATTTT. It yields the protein CAIRDRDNQPQHF.

The CDR3 nucleotides are TGTGCCAGCAGTGAAAGGGACAGCCTCTACGAGCAGTACTTC. The encoded protein is CASSERDSLYEQYF. The V and J genes are TRBV6-1 and TRBJ2-7; 7 nucleotides agree with TRBD1. Germline trimming cut 2 bases from V and 3 bases from J; bases unmatched to any gene: 4. Germline V gene data show CDR1 as MNHNS and CDR2 as SASEGT. The CDR3 totals 14 residues.

The chain couples TRBV7-9 to TRBJ1-5; 9 bases line up with TRBD1. With V trimmed by 4 bases and J by 4 bases, 8 bases remained unmatched. Germline CDR1 SEHNR, CDR2 FQNEAQ (reference sequence). The length of the CDR3 is 16 residues. DNA for the CDR3: TGTGCCAGCAGCTCATTTGGGACAGGGAAAAATCAGCCCCAGCATTTT. Translated: CASSSFGTGKNQPQHF.

The chain employs TRBV6-1 and TRBJ1-6; D is possibly TRBD1 (6 bases). Germline CDR1 reads MNHNS; CDR2 reads SASEGT. This CDR3 is built from 15 residues. The V end was cut by 2 bases, the J end by 7 bases, with 12 bases between. The DNA for the CDR3 is TGTGCCAGCAGTGAACACCCAGGGGAGAATTCACCCCTCCACTTT. Translating gives CASSEHPGENSPLHF.